The clone carrying this TCR beta chain was found once. Its antigen is as yet unknown. The data belong to a study of shared clonotypes between healthy human individuals. From germline, CDR1 is MGHRA and CDR2 YSYEKL. There are 16 residues in the CDR3. With 5 bases removed from V and 0 bases from J, the gap between germline ends came to 17 bases. Assay execution took place at the deep level. Some clones are missing from TCRdb's copy, which holds only in-frame ones; the method was immunoSEQ multiplex PCR. Counted here are around 1.5 million clones, 98% occurring once; the ten biggest clones make up roughly 0.4%. Study-wide results and caveats: Generally, naive subsets came out with larger estimated richness than memory subsets.

The sequencing sample was made of naive CD4+ T cells sorted from blood. Stated subset: CD45RA+ positively selected. This clonotype originated in a man in his thirties or forties in good health. The chain joins TRBV4-1 to TRBJ2-7; no definite D call. CDR3 residues: CASSLRLLGNSYEQYF. For the CDR3, the DNA is TGCGCCAGCAGCTTACGGCTACTGGGGAACTCCTACGAGCAGTACTTC.